This T cell receptor (beta chain) stems from a study of shared clonotypes between healthy human individuals. From germline, CDR1 is SGHTA and CDR2 FQGNSA. Trimming at V came to 5 bases and at J to 7 bases, leaving 11 bases not matched to a gene. This CDR3 has 14 amino acids. Notes on this clone: The antigen remains undetermined. A read error may be the cause here, since a much bigger clone is one base away. The sample holds other DNA sequences that translate to the same CDR3.

Study-wide results and limits: The authors expected sequencing depth to affect clonotype sharing among donors.

Healthy adults negative for HIV, lacking recent acute infections or vaccinations, served as donors. Some 28,000 T cell genomes (about 280 ng DNA) went into each PBMC replicate. TCRdb's copy holds only in-frame clones and misses some; the assay was immunoSEQ multiplex PCR. Among 450,000 to 500,000 clones listed, 81% were seen once. The TCR sequence derives from a middle-aged woman in good health. Some clones in this sample may be carry-over from other donors' samples. The V call is TRBV7-2, the J call TRBJ2-7, with 7 bases fitting TRBD2. Sequenced material: PBMCs. This CDR3 reads CASSPRGGPGEQYF. The CDR3 DNA is TGTGCCAGCAGCCCCCGGGGAGGGCCCGGTGAGCAGTACTTC. The entire variable domain, with the rest obtained from reference TRBV7-2 and TRBJ2-7, is as follows: GAGVSQSPSNKVTEKGKDVELRCDPISGHTALYWYRQSLGQGLEFLIYFQGNSAPDKSGLPSDRFSAERTGGSVSTLTIQRTQQEDSAVYLCASSPRGGPGEQYFGPGTRLTVT.